In its sample, the clone carrying this TCR beta chain was seen once. The sample comes from a study of blood T cell repertoires in COVID-19. Sequencing was performed with immunoSEQ multiplex PCR; in TCRdb, only in-frame clones are kept and a portion is missing. The table lists some 60,000 clones, around 90% of them singletons. This sequence originates from a human donor with active COVID-19. The donor label of this sample is uncertain. Sequenced material: peripheral blood.

Written as DNA, the CDR3 is TGTGCCAGCAGTGAACGAGGTGTGTATAGCAATCAGCCCCAGCATTTT. Its protein is CASSERGVYSNQPQHF. This sequence joins TRBV2 and TRBJ1-5, with D unclear. V lost 2 bases and J lost 0, with 11 bases in between. Germline V gives CDR1 SNHLY, CDR2 FYNNEI. The CDR3 is 16 residues long.